This T cell receptor (beta chain) was sequenced during a study of T cells in Graves' hyperthyroidism and ophthalmopathy. Amplified regions were TCR beta CDR3 sequences from RNA transcripts. An initial round of RT-PCR targeting the TCR CDR3 relied on the HTBI primer set. TCRdb processed the multiplex PCR reads anew with MiXCR; each CDR3 protein has one entry. The table includes about 520,000 distinct CDR3 sequences, about 24% detected once. This clonotype was recorded at least ten times. CDR3 size: 17 residues. The germline V gene encodes CDR1 LNHNV and CDR2 YYDKDF (reference sequence). Between the trimmed V and J ends, which lost 3 bases and 5 bases, there was a span of 22 bases.

This clonotype originated in a woman in her 30s with Graves' ophthalmopathy. The specimen was blood. The chain employs TRBV15 and TRBJ2-5; the D gene could be TRBD1 or TRBD2 (5 bases each). CDR3 region: CATSSYFGAGRTETQYF. The CDR3 DNA follows: TGTGCCACCAGCAGCTACTTCGGGGCAGGGCGAACGGAGACCCAGTACTTC.